The 19 T cell receptor beta chains given below trace back to one sample, sequenced in a study of blood T cell repertoires in COVID-19. Only in-frame clones appear in the TCRdb table, and some are missing; sequencing was by immunoSEQ multiplex PCR. The table lists a few hundred thousand clones, approximately 90% of them singletons. Sequencing input: PBMCs or T cells enriched from blood (not recorded which). The receptors originated from a woman in her 30s who had recovered from COVID-19.

The chain is built from TRBV3-1 (or the pseudogene TRBV3-2) and TRBJ1-1, with D hard to call. Trimming took 0 bases from V and 0 from J, leaving 5 bases between them. CDR1 and CDR2 from the germline V gene are LGHDT and YNNKEL (reference sequence). This CDR3 has 14 amino acids. The CDR3 DNA is TGTGCCAGCAGCCAAGAGGCAGTGAACACTGAAGCTTTCTTT. Protein sequence: CASSQEAVNTEAFF.

Note on this clone: The sample holds other DNA sequences that translate to the same CDR3. This chain joins TRBV30 and TRBJ2-7, with D perhaps matching TRBD2 (5 bases). The germline gives CDR1 GTSNPN, CDR2 SVGIG (reference sequence). The CDR3 has 10 amino acids. The ends were cut back, 2 bases at V and 7 bases at J, with 6 bases in the middle. The CDR3 loop reads CAWSTGEQYF. In DNA, the CDR3 is TGTGCCTGGAGTACGGGGGAGCAGTACTTC.

The chain recombines TRBV7-2 with TRBJ2-2; no definite D call. Trimming removed 5 bases from V and 4 bases from J, with 8 bases in between. There are 13 residues in the CDR3. The germline V gene encodes CDR1 SGHTA and CDR2 FQGNSA. In DNA, the CDR3 is TGTGCCAGCAGCGAATACGGCACCGGGGAGCTGTTTTTT. It encodes CASSEYGTGELFF. Drawing the rest from reference TRBV7-2 and TRBJ2-2, the complete variable domain is GAGVSQSPSNKVTEKGKDVELRCDPISGHTALYWYRQSLGQGLEFLIYFQGNSAPDKSGLPSDRFSAERTGGSVSTLTIQRTQQEDSAVYLCASSEYGTGELFFGEGSRLTVL.

CDR3 coding DNA: TGTGCCATCAGTGGACTAGCGGGAGTCGAGCAGTACTTC. It translates to CAISGLAGVEQYF. J is TRBJ2-7 and V is TRBV10-3; TRBD2 matches 12 bases. The CDR3 has 13 amino acids. Looked up from germline, CDR1 is ENHRY and CDR2 is SYGVKD. J gave up 6 bases and V 4 bases, and 1 base lay outside the gene matches.

The chain combines TRBV30 with TRBJ1-6; no clear D gene. The germline V gene has CDR1 GTSNPN and CDR2 SVGIG (reference sequence). Trimming shortened V by 1 base and J by 7 bases, and 20 bases separated the two germline ends. This CDR3 has 17 amino acids. The chain's CDR3 is CAWSGGDVGPSNSPLHF. DNA for the CDR3: TGTGCCTGGAGTGGCGGAGATGTCGGTCCGTCAAATTCACCCCTCCACTTT.

The chain joins TRBV4-3 to TRBJ1-2; TRBD1 aligns across 7 bases. Germline V gene data show CDR1 as LGHNA and CDR2 as YSLEER. The CDR3 contains 15 residues. The V segment lost 1 base and the J segment 4 bases; nucleotides outside the gene matches: 6. The CDR3 reads CASSQVSGQFYGYTF. DNA of the CDR3: TGCGCCAGCAGCCAAGTCTCGGGACAGTTCTATGGCTACACCTTC.

This chain connects TRBV5-1 to TRBJ2-7, with unresolved D. Germline V gives CDR1 SGHRS, CDR2 YFSETQ. With 2 bases removed from V and 3 bases from J, the gap between germline ends came to 6 bases. The CDR3 has 12 amino acids. In DNA form, the CDR3 reads TGCGCCAGCAGCTTAGACTTCTACGAGCAGTACTTC. It specifies CASSLDFYEQYF.

The V and J genes are TRBV5-1 and TRBJ2-7; possible D gene TRBD1, 6 bases. In germline, CDR1 is SGHRS, CDR2 YFSETQ. Trimming shortened V by 4 bases and J by 5 bases, and 19 bases separated the two germline ends. This CDR3 spans 15 amino acids. CDR3 protein: CASSLMGQGNHEQYF. In DNA, the CDR3 is TGCGCCAGCAGCCTCATGGGGCAGGGGAACCACGAGCAGTACTTC.

The V call is TRBV12-3 or TRBV12-4, the J call TRBJ1-5; D unresolved. The CDR3 extends over 13 amino acids. Trimming took off 2 bases at V and 6 bases at J, with 8 bases between the two ends. In nucleotides, the CDR3 is TGTGCCAGCAGTTTAACTAAGTCTCAGCCCCAGCATTTT. Protein product: CASSLTKSQPQHF.

This clone was observed once. The chain uses TRBV2 and TRBJ1-2; 7 bases line up with TRBD1. The germline V gene encodes CDR1 SNHLY and CDR2 FYNNEI. The trim removed 3 bases at V and 4 bases at J, leaving 8 bases unmatched. The CDR3 totals 15 residues. The CDR3 region has the DNA TGTGCCAGCAGTGAGGCGACAGGGCCCACCTATGGCTACACCTTC. This gives the protein CASSEATGPTYGYTF. The complete variable domain, with remaining parts taken from reference TRBV2 and TRBJ1-2, reads EPEVTQTPSHQVTQMGQEVILRCVPISNHLYFYWYRQILGQKVEFLVSFYNNEISEKSEIFDDQFSVERPDGSNFTLKIRSTKLEDSAMYFCASSEATGPTYGYTFGSGTRLTVV.

This chain links TRBV5-4 with TRBJ1-6; possible D gene TRBD1, 6 bases. The CDR3 sequence is 18 residues long. Germline CDR1 SGHNT, CDR2 YYREEE (reference sequence). V gave up 2 bases and J gave up 3 bases, with 18 bases separating them. The CDR3 DNA reads as TGTGCCAGCAGCTTAAATAGGGGCAACAGGGTCTATAATTCACCCCTCCACTTT. This encodes CASSLNRGNRVYNSPLHF. Full variable domain (remainder filled in from reference TRBV5-4 and TRBJ1-6): ETGVTQSPTHLIKTRGQQVTLRCSSQSGHNTVSWYQQALGQGPQFIFQYYREEENGRGNFPPRFSGLQFPNYSSELNVNALELDDSALYLCASSLNRGNRVYNSPLHFGNGTRLTVT.

This sequence joins TRBV6-2 or TRBV6-3 and TRBJ2-5, with TRBD1 matching 9 bases. With 2 bases clipped from V and 5 bases from J, the junction kept 6 bases outside the gene matches. CDR3 length: 15 residues. Germline values: CDR1 MNHEY, CDR2 SVGEGT. The CDR3 reads CASSYGTGRRETQYF. The DNA for the CDR3 is TGTGCCAGCAGTTACGGGACAGGGAGGCGGGAGACCCAGTACTTC.

This rearrangement joins TRBV4-3 to TRBJ1-6, with 7 bases identical to TRBD1. The CDR3 totals 15 residues. The germline CDR1 and CDR2 sequences are LGHNA and YSLEER. Trimming took 0 bases from V and 6 from J; bases not matched to a gene: 2. CDR3 region: CASSQEWDSNSPLHF. The DNA of the CDR3 is TGCGCCAGCAGCCAAGAGTGGGACAGTAATTCACCCCTCCACTTT.

The chain carries TRBV9 and TRBJ2-1; D possibly corresponds to TRBD2 (6 bases). The CDR3 covers 16 residues. With 4 bases removed from V and 8 bases from J, the gap between germline ends came to 22 bases. The V gene's germline CDR1 is SGDLS and CDR2 YYNGEE. CDR3 sequence reads: CASSISGGLALDEQFF. The CDR3 DNA sequence: TGTGCCAGCAGCATATCCGGAGGGCTAGCTCTAGATGAGCAGTTCTTC.

The chain links TRBV18 to TRBJ1-2; D is perhaps TRBD1 (5 bases). V shed 2 bases and J shed 2 bases, with 12 bases lying between them. Germline V CDR1 and CDR2: KGHSH, LQKENI. The length of the CDR3 is 15 residues. CDR3 bases: TGTGCCAGCTCACCAGGTCAGGGTTCGAACTATGGCTACACCTTC. Its translation: CASSPGQGSNYGYTF.

V and J are TRBV29-1 and TRBJ2-6; TRBD1 matches at 7 bases. This CDR3 region has 13 residues. The trim removed 6 bases at V and 2 bases at J, leaving 1 base unmatched. The germline V gene encodes CDR1 SQVTM and CDR2 ANQGSEA. CDR3 nucleotide sequence: TGCAGCGTAGGGACAGCTGGGGCCAACGTCCTGACTTTC. It specifies CSVGTAGANVLTF.

In this sample, this clone turned up once. The chain couples TRBV28 to TRBJ2-1, with 7 nucleotides matching TRBD2. The CDR3 sequence is 13 residues long. Germline assignment: CDR1 MDHEN and CDR2 SYDVKM. V lost 2 bases to trimming and J lost 9 bases; unmatched junction nucleotides: 4. CDR3 residues: CASSLGLVFEQFF. CDR3 DNA sequence: TGTGCCAGCAGTTTAGGACTAGTATTTGAGCAGTTCTTC.

This clone showed up just a few times. DNA for the CDR3: TGTGCCAGTAGTAAAGCGGGGCCCACAGATACGCAGTATTTT. Translation: CASSKAGPTDTQYF. The V call is TRBV19, the J call TRBJ2-3, with 7 bases that match TRBD2. V lost 4 bases and J lost 2; bases outside the gene matches: 3. The CDR3 runs to 14 residues. In germline, CDR1 is LNHDA, CDR2 SQIVND (reference sequence).

This chain joins TRBV6-5 and TRBJ1-1, with 10 bases identical to TRBD1. This CDR3 is 14 amino acids long. With 6 bases clipped from V and 4 bases from J, the junction kept 5 bases outside the gene matches. In germline, CDR1 is MNHEY, CDR2 SVGAGI. The CDR3 here is CASSLGTGATEAFF. CDR3 sequence (DNA): TGTGCCAGCAGCCTCGGGACAGGGGCCACTGAAGCTTTCTTT.